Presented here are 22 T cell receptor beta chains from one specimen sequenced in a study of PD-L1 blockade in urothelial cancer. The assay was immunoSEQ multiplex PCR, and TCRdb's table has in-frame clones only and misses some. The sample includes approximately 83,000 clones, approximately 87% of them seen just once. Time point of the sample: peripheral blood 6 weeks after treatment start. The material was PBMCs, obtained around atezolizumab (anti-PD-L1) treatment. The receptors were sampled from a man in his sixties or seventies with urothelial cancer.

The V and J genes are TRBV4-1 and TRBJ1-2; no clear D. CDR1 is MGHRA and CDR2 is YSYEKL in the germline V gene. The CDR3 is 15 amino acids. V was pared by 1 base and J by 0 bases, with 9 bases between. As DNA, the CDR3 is TGCGCCAGCAGCCAAGCGCTTACAACTAACTATGGCTACACCTTC. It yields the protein CASSQALTTNYGYTF.

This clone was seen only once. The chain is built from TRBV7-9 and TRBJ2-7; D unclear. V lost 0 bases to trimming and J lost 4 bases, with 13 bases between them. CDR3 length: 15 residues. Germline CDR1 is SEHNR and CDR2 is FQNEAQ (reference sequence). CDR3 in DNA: TGTGCCAGCAGCTTAGCCCCCCGAGGTACGTACGAGCAGTACTTC. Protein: CASSLAPRGTYEQYF.

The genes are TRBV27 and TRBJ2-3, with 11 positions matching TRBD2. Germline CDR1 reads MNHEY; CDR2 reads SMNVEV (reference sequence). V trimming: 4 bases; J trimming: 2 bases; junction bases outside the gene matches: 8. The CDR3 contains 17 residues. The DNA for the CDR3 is TGTGCCAGCAGTTCTAGCGGGGGGACCGGTTACACAGATACGCAGTATTTT. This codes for CASSSSGGTGYTDTQYF.

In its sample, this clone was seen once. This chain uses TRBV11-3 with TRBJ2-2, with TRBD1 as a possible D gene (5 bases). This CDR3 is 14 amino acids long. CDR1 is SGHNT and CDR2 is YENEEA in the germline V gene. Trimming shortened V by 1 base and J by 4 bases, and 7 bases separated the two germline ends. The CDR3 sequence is CASSLGQGTGELFF. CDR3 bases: TGTGCCAGCAGCTTAGGGCAGGGCACCGGGGAGCTGTTTTTT.

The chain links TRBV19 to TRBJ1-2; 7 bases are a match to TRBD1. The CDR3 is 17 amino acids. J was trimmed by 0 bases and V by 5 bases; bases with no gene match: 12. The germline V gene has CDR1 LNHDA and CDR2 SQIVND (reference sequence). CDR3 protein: CASSATGDGLANYGYTF. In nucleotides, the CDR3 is TGTGCCAGTAGTGCTACAGGGGACGGATTAGCTAACTATGGCTACACCTTC.

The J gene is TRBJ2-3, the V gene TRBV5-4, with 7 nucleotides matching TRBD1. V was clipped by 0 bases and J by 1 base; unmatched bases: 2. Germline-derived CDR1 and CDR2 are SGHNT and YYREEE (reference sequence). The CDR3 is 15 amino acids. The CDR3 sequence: CASSLAGTGTDTQYF. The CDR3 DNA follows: TGTGCCAGCAGCTTGGCGGGGACAGGCACAGATACGCAGTATTTT.

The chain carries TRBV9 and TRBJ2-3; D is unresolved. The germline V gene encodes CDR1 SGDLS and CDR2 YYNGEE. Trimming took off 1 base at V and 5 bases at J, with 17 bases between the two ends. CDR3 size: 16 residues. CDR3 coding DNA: TGTGCCAGCAGCGTATATCAACGAGCTGGTAGAGATACGCAGTATTTT. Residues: CASSVYQRAGRDTQYF.

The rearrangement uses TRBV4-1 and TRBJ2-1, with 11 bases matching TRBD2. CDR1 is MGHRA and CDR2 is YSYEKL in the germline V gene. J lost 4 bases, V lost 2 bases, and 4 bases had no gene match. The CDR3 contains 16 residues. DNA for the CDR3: TGCGCCAGCAGCCAATCACTAGCGGGGGCTTACAATGAGCAGTTCTTC. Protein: CASSQSLAGAYNEQFF.

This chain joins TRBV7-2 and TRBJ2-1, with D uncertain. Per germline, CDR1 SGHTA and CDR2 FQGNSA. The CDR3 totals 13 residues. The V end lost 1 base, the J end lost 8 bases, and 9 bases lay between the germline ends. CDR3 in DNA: TGTGCCAGCAGCTTAGTCGGTGGGCATGAGCAGTTCTTC. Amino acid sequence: CASSLVGGHEQFF.

Here the CDR3 DNA reads TGTGCCAGCAGCTCCTCAGGACTTTTCTCCTACAATGAGCAGTTCTTC. This translates into CASSSSGLFSYNEQFF. The chain links TRBV5-6 to TRBJ2-1, with D possibly matching TRBD2 (5 bases). Germline CDR1 reads SGHDT; CDR2 reads YYEEEE. Between the trimmed V and J ends, which lost 3 bases and 0 bases, there was a span of 13 bases. This CDR3 comprises 16 residues.

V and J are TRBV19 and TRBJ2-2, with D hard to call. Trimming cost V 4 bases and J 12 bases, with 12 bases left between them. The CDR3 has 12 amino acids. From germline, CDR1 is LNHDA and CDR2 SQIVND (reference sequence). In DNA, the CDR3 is TGTGCCAGTAGTACCCCCGGTCTGCAGCTGTTTTTT. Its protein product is CASSTPGLQLFF.

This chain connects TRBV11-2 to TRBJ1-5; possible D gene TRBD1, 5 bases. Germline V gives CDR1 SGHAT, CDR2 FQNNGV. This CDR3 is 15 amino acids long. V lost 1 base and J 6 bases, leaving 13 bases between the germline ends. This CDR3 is CASSLAAGQGQPQHF. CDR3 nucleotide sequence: TGTGCCAGCAGCTTAGCTGCAGGGCAGGGTCAGCCCCAGCATTTT.

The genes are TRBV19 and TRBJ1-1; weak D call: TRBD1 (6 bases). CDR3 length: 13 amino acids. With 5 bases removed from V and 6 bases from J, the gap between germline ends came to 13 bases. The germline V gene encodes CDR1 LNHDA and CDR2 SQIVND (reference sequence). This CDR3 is CASSATGSPEAFF. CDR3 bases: TGTGCCAGTAGTGCGACAGGTAGTCCTGAAGCTTTCTTT. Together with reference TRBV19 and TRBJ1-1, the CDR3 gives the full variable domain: DGGITQSPKYLFRKEGQNVTLSCEQNLNHDAMYWYRQDPGQGLRLIYYSQIVNDFQKGDIAEGYSVSREKKESFPLTVTSAQKNPTAFYLCASSATGSPEAFFGQGTRLTVV.

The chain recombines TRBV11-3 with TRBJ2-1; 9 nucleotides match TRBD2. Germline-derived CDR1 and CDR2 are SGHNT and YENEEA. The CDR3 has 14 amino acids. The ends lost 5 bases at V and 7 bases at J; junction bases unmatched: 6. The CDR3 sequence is CASSGAGGLNEQFF. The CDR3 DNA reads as TGTGCCAGCAGCGGCGCGGGGGGGTTGAATGAGCAGTTCTTC.

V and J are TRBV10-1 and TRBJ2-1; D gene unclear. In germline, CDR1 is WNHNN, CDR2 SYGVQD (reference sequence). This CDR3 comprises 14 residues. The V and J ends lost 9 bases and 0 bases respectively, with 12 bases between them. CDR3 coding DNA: TGCGCCAGGATTCCGGAGAGCTCCTACAATGAGCAGTTCTTC. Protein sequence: CARIPESSYNEQFF.

The CDR3: CASSDRNTGELFF. As DNA, the CDR3 is TGTGCCAGCTCGGACAGGAACACCGGGGAGCTGTTTTTT. The chain joins TRBV18 to TRBJ2-2; perhaps TRBD1 as D (6 bases). Trimming shortened V by 6 bases and J by 1 base, and 6 bases separated the two germline ends. The CDR3 is made up of 13 amino acids. Germline loops: CDR1 KGHSH, CDR2 LQKENI.

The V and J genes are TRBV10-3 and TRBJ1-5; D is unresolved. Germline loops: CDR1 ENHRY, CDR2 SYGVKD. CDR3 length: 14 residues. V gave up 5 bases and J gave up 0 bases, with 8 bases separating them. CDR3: CAISPGGSNQPQHF. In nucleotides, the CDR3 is TGTGCCATCAGTCCCGGTGGTAGCAATCAGCCCCAGCATTTT.

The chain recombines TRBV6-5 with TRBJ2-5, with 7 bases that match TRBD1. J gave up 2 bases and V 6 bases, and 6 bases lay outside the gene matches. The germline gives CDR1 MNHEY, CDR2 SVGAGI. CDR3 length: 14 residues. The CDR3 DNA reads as TGTGCCAGCAGCCCGCAGGGGGTTCAAGAGACCCAGTACTTC. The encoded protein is CASSPQGVQETQYF.

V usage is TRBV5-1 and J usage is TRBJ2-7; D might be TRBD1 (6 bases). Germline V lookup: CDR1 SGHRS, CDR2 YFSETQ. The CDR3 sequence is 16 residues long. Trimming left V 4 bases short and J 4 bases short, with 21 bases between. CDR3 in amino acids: CASSAPDPGQYYEQYF. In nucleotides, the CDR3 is TGCGCCAGCAGCGCCCCGGATCCGGGACAATATTACGAGCAGTACTTC. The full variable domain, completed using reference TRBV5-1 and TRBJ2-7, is KAGVTQTPRYLIKTRGQQVTLSCSPISGHRSVSWYQQTPGQGLQFLFEYFSETQRNKGNFPGRFSGRQFSNSRSEMNVSTLELGDSALYLCASSAPDPGQYYEQYFGPGTRLTVT.

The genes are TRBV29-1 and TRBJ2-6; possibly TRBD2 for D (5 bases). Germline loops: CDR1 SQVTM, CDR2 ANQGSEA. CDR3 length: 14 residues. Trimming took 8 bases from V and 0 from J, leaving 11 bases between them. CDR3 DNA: TGCAGCATTGGACTTAGCTCTGGGGCCAACGTCCTGACTTTC. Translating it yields CSIGLSSGANVLTF.

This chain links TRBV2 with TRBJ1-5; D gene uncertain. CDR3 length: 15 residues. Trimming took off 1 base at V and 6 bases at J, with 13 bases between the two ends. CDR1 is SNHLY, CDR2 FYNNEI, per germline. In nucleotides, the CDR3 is TGTGCCAGCAGTGAAGATCGACGGGAGGGTCAGCCCCAGCATTTT. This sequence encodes CASSEDRREGQPQHF.

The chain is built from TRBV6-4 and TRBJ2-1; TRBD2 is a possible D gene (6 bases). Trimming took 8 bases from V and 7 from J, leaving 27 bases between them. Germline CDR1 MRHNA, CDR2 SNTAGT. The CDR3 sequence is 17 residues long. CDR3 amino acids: CASQNLDYIIEGNEQFF. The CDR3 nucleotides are TGTGCCAGCCAAAACCTGGACTATATTATTGAGGGGAATGAGCAGTTCTTC.